The rows below give T cell receptor beta chains drawn from one sample of a study of tumor-infiltrating lymphocytes in primary liver carcinoma. A single record per CDR3 protein comes from TCRdb applying MiXCR to the multiplex PCR reads. Of about 300,000 distinct CDR3 sequences detected, approximately 65% appear once; the ten largest clones hold roughly 9%. Sample: peripheral blood. All receptors derive from a man in his forties with primary liver carcinoma and hepatitis B virus infection. Both conserved end residues are part of each CDR3. The order of the fields is clone size, D gene, J gene, V gene, CDR3 DNA, CDR3 protein. The D gene is left open where the match is weak. The size of a clone is reported for some rows only, either as once, few or many, or as a class for expanded clones.

-	TRBD1	TRBJ2-5	TRBV5-4	TGTGCCAGCAGCTTAGGGGGGGGGTACAGGGGGCGCGGAGAGACCCAGTGCTTC	CASSLGGGYRGRGETQCF
few	-	TRBJ2-1	TRBV2	TGTGCCAGCAGTCCGGGCCTCAAAGCGGATGAGCAGTTCTTC	CASSPGLKADEQFF
-	-	TRBJ1-4	TRBV6-6	TGTGCCTGCAGTTACTCGAAGGTTCCCGTCCCAGGGCTAACAACTAATGAAAAACTGTTTTTT	CACSYSKVPVPGLTTNEKLFF
-	-	TRBJ2-7	TRBV5-1	TGCGCCAGCAGCTTGGCTGCCCGCGCCTACGAGCAGTACTTC	CASSLAARAYEQYF
few	-	TRBJ1-1	TRBV5-1	TGCGCCAGCAGCAAGTCAACAGAGAACACTGAAGCTTTCTTT	CASSKSTENTEAFF
-	-	TRBJ2-5	TRBV12-3/TRBV12-4	TGTGTCAGCAGTCCTCGACAGGGCGGGGAGATCCAGTACTTC	CVSSPRQGGEIQYF
-	-	TRBJ2-2	TRBV6-6	TGTGCCAGCAATGCTCTCCGGGACACCCAAATCACCGGGGAGCTGTTTTTT	CASNALRDTQITGELFF
-	-	TRBJ2-7	TRBV11-2	TGTGCCAGCAGCTTAGAGGGGTGGATGACCTACGAGCTGTACTTC	CASSLEGWMTYELYF
many	-	TRBJ2-1	TRBV5-5	TGTGCCAGCAGCTTGGTCCTCAATGAGCAGTTCTTC	CASSLVLNEQFF
once	-	TRBJ1-2	TRBV7-8	TGTGCCAGCAGCTTTGACCATGGGGCGACCTTTGATGGCTACACCTTC	CASSFDHGATFDGYTF
few	TRBD1	TRBJ1-4	TRBV29-1	TGCAGCGCCCAAAAAGGGGGCCTGAATGAAAAACTGTTTTTT	CSAQKGGLNEKLFF
-	-	TRBJ2-7	TRBV6-1	TGTGCCGGCAGTAGGGGGGGAGACAGGGGCGGCGAGCAGTACTTC	CAGSRGGDRGGEQYF
-	-	TRBJ2-1	TRBV5-1	TGCGCCAGCAGCTGGGGTCCGGGGGCCTACAATGAGCAGTTCTTC	CASSWGPGAYNEQFF
-	TRBD2	TRBJ2-3	TRBV5-4	TGTGCGAGCAGCCAGGTACTAGCGGGAGGTTCCACAGATACGCAGTATTTT	CASSQVLAGGSTDTQYF
few	TRBD1	TRBJ2-2	TRBV6-2/TRBV6-3	TGTGCCAGGAGGCGACAGGGAACCGGGGAGTTGTTTTTT	CARRRQGTGELFF
-	-	TRBJ2-7	TRBV29-1	TGCAGCGTTGGAGGTGGACCGACAGAGGGGACGAAGCAGTACTTC	CSVGGGPTEGTKQYF
few	-	TRBJ2-6	TRBV10-2	TGCGCCAGCAGTGAGTCGAGAACTAAACCCTCTGGGGCCAACGTCCTGACTTTC	CASSESRTKPSGANVLTF
-	TRBD1	TRBJ1-1	TRBV4-1	TGCGCCCGCAGCCGGGAAGGACAGGTCCAACTTAACACTGAAGCTTTCTTT	CARSREGQVQLNTEAFF
-	TRBD1	TRBJ2-5	TRBV5-6	TGTGCCAGCAGCTTGCGGCAGGGGGCGGAGGAGACCCAGTACTTC	CASSLRQGAEETQYF
many	-	TRBJ1-2	TRBV12-3/TRBV12-4	TGTGCCAGCAGTTCCTCACTTAACTATGGCTACACCTTC	CASSSSLNYGYTF
-	TRBD2	TRBJ2-2	TRBV19	TGTGCCAGTAGTCTACGGACTAGCGGGAGTGCCGGGGAGCTGTTTTTT	CASSLRTSGSAGELFF
-	TRBD2	TRBJ2-3	TRBV28	TGTGCCAGCAGTTATGGGACTAGCGGGGGGGCAGATACGCAGTATTTT	CASSYGTSGGADTQYF
many	-	TRBJ2-3	TRBV6-6	TGTGCCAGCAGTGCTCCGGGCCGACGGGGCTCGCGGGATACGCAGTATTTT	CASSAPGRRGSRDTQYF
-	TRBD2	TRBJ2-1	TRBV7-9	TGTGCCCGCAGACCCCCGACTAGCGGGAGTCCCAATGAGCAGTTCTTC	CARRPPTSGSPNEQFF
few	TRBD2	TRBJ2-2	TRBV6-5	TGTGCCAGCAGTTACTCTCGGGGGAGGGTGAACACCGGGGAGCTGTTTTTT	CASSYSRGRVNTGELFF
-	-	TRBJ2-3	TRBV11-2	TGCGCCAACAGCTTAGAGGTGGGGGGTACGCAGTATTTT	CANSLEVGGTQYF
-	TRBD2	TRBJ2-1	TRBV6-2/TRBV6-3	TGTGCCAGCAGTTTCCTGACTGAGGCGTGGGTTCTAGCGGGAGGAAGGGTCAATGAGCAGTTCTTC	CASSFLTEAWVLAGGRVNEQFF
few	-	TRBJ1-2	TRBV19	TGTGCCAGTAGTATTAACGGAGATAACTATGGCTACACCTTC	CASSINGDNYGYTF
-	TRBD1	TRBJ2-5	TRBV11-2	TGTGCCAGCAGCCCGGGACAGGGTCAAGAGGCCCAGTACTTC	CASSPGQGQEAQYF
-	TRBD2	TRBJ2-5	TRBV11-2	TGTGCCAGCAGCTTAGCACTAGCGGGTGGAGAGACCCAGTGTTTC	CASSLALAGGETQCF
-	TRBD2	TRBJ2-2	TRBV6-2/TRBV6-3	TGTGCCACCTTTTCCCCGGGAGGTGCGAACACCGGAGAGCTGTTTTTT	CATFSPGGANTGELFF
-	TRBD1	TRBJ2-4	TRBV25-1	TGTGCCAGCAGTGAATCCAGGGGACGGGACAGGAAAAACATTCAGTACTTC	CASSESRGRDRKNIQYF
-	-	TRBJ2-1	TRBV11-1	TGTACCAGCAGCTTAGGCTCAGCGGACAATGAGCAGTCCTTC	CTSSLGSADNEQSF
many	-	TRBJ2-5	TRBV29-1	TGCAGCGTCCTCCTCCAATCGGAGACCCAGTACTTC	CSVLLQSETQYF
many	-	TRBJ1-2	TRBV7-8	TGTGCCAGCAGCTTAGGCCAGGGACACTATGGCTACACCTTC	CASSLGQGHYGYTF
many	-	TRBJ2-7	TRBV5-4	TGTGCCAGCAGCCCAGACTGGGCCTACGAGCAGTACTTC	CASSPDWAYEQYF
-	TRBD2	TRBJ2-2	TRBV28	TGTGCCAGCAGGATTAGCGGGAGGGGGAGCACCGGGGAGCTGTTTTTT	CASRISGRGSTGELFF
-	-	TRBJ2-3	TRBV30	TGTGCCTGGAGAAGGCAGGGCGCGGATACGCAGTATTTT	CAWRRQGADTQYF
once	-	TRBJ2-3	TRBV11-2	TGTGCCAGCAGCGCCCGGGACCTCACAGACACGCACTATTTT	CASSARDLTDTHYF
few	-	TRBJ2-7	TRBV28	TGTGCCATTGGCTCCGGGGGCAGCTCCTACGAGCAGTACTTC	CAIGSGGSSYEQYF
many	-	TRBJ2-5	TRBV29-1	TGCAGCGTTGACGCCGGAGGGGAGACCCAGTACTTC	CSVDAGGETQYF
many	-	TRBJ1-2	TRBV29-1	TGCAGCGTTGGTGGAGGTAACTATGGCTACACCTTC	CSVGGGNYGYTF
-	TRBD2	TRBJ2-2	TRBV5-1	TGCGCCAGCAAACCGACTAGCGGGATACAGGGCACCGGGGAGCTGTTTTTT	CASKPTSGIQGTGELFF
-	-	TRBJ2-1	TRBV5-1	TGCGCCAGCAGCTTGGAAGGCGGCAACGCCTACAATGAGCGGTTCTTC	CASSLEGGNAYNERFF
few	-	TRBJ2-3	TRBV11-2	TGTGCCAGCAGCTTAGGACGGGAAGCAAATACGCAGTATTTT	CASSLGREANTQYF